These T cell receptor beta chains were read from a single sample in a study of radiation and T cells in renal cell carcinoma. Some clones are missing from TCRdb's copy, which holds only in-frame ones; the method was immunoSEQ multiplex PCR. This table has 45,000 or so clones, 83% appearing once. The sample was blood, taken from a patient whose treatment included radiotherapy and nephrectomy. These receptors were obtained from a woman aged 70-85 years with renal cell carcinoma. The CDR3 runs from the conserved cysteine through the conserved F or W. The order of the fields is J gene, D gene, clone size, V gene, CDR3 protein, CDR3 DNA. A D gene is named only where the DNA matches it firmly. The listing skips clone size in some rows; elsewhere it reads once, few, many or a size class.

J gene: TRBJ2-3
D gene: TRBD1
clone size: few
V gene: TRBV6-4
CDR3 protein: CASQGAAKSSTDTQYF
CDR3 DNA: TGTGCCAGCCAGGGGGCGGCTAAGTCTAGCACAGATACGCAGTATTTT

J gene: TRBJ2-2
D gene: TRBD2
clone size: few
V gene: TRBV5-4
CDR3 protein: CASSRTSGNTGELFF
CDR3 DNA: TGTGCCAGCAGCCGGACTAGCGGTAACACCGGGGAGCTGTTTTTT

J gene: TRBJ1-1
D gene: .
clone size: .
V gene: TRBV6-5
CDR3 protein: CASSRTQYWNTEAFF
CDR3 DNA: TGTGCCAGCAGCCGTACGCAATATTGGAACACTGAAGCTTTCTTT

J gene: TRBJ2-3
D gene: .
clone size: .
V gene: TRBV9
CDR3 protein: CASSVGSADTQYF
CDR3 DNA: TGTGCCAGCAGCGTAGGGTCGGCAGATACGCAGTATTTT

J gene: TRBJ1-2
D gene: TRBD1
clone size: few
V gene: TRBV6-1
CDR3 protein: CASKQGNYGYTF
CDR3 DNA: TGTGCCAGCAAACAGGGGAACTATGGCTACACCTTC

J gene: TRBJ1-6
D gene: .
clone size: .
V gene: TRBV5-1
CDR3 protein: CASSLGSSYNSPLHF
CDR3 DNA: TGCGCCAGCAGCTTGGGCAGCTCCTATAATTCACCCCTCCACTTT

J gene: TRBJ2-6
D gene: .
clone size: .
V gene: TRBV27
CDR3 protein: CASSGPLKGANVLTF
CDR3 DNA: TGTGCCAGCAGTGGCCCCCTTAAGGGGGCCAACGTCCTGACTTTC

J gene: TRBJ1-2
D gene: .
clone size: .
V gene: TRBV29-1
CDR3 protein: CSVDEGPAYGYTF
CDR3 DNA: TGCAGCGTTGATGAGGGGCCGGCCTATGGCTACACCTTC

J gene: TRBJ1-3
D gene: .
clone size: .
V gene: TRBV7-9
CDR3 protein: CASSLVPMTARGGNTIYF
CDR3 DNA: TGTGCCAGCAGCTTAGTGCCGATGACCGCGAGGGGGGGAAACACCATATATTTT

J gene: TRBJ2-1
D gene: .
clone size: medium-sized
V gene: TRBV7-3
CDR3 protein: CASSQGKVHEQFF
CDR3 DNA: TGTGCCAGCAGCCAGGGGAAAGTCCATGAGCAGTTCTTC

J gene: TRBJ2-7
D gene: .
clone size: .
V gene: TRBV7-6
CDR3 protein: CASSLVPGTLGEQYF
CDR3 DNA: TGTGCCAGCAGCTTAGTTCCAGGTACCCTGGGGGAGCAGTACTTC

J gene: TRBJ2-1
D gene: .
clone size: .
V gene: TRBV4-1
CDR3 protein: CASSQGYGVPSYNEQFF
CDR3 DNA: TGCGCCAGCAGCCAAGGGTACGGGGTTCCCTCCTACAATGAGCAGTTCTTC

J gene: TRBJ1-1
D gene: .
clone size: .
V gene: TRBV5-5
CDR3 protein: CASSLRQGSGTEAFF
CDR3 DNA: TGTGCCAGCAGCTTGCGTCAGGGGAGCGGTACTGAAGCTTTCTTT

J gene: TRBJ2-5
D gene: .
clone size: .
V gene: TRBV6-8
CDR3 protein: CASMERAQETQYF
CDR3 DNA: TGTGCCAGCATGGAGCGGGCACAAGAGACCCAGTACTTC